This section outlines one TCR beta chain sequence together with its context. Germline CDR1 is GTSNPN and CDR2 is SVGIG (reference sequence). The CDR3 consists of 13 residues. The ends were cut back, 6 bases at V and 5 bases at J, with 14 bases in the middle. The sample is drawn from a study of blood T cell repertoires in COVID-19. Study as a whole: The United States, Italy and Spain were the sources of the acute and convalescent COVID-19 samples. From T cells, B-cell-depleted T cells, or PBMCs came the material, which was cDNA or gDNA.

While infection was still active, Seattle patients were enrolled and then followed longitudinally. Produced via immunoSEQ multiplex PCR; TCRdb's table is partial and in-frame only. Among around 300,000 clones listed, 91% were seen once. What was sequenced was peripheral blood. The gene calls are TRBV30 and TRBJ2-1; tentatively, D is TRBD1 (6 bases). This TCR was sampled from a young woman with COVID-19, enrolled during active disease. This CDR3 reads CACYRAVHNEQFF. CDR3 DNA: TGTGCCTGTTACAGGGCCGTCCACAATGAGCAGTTCTTC.